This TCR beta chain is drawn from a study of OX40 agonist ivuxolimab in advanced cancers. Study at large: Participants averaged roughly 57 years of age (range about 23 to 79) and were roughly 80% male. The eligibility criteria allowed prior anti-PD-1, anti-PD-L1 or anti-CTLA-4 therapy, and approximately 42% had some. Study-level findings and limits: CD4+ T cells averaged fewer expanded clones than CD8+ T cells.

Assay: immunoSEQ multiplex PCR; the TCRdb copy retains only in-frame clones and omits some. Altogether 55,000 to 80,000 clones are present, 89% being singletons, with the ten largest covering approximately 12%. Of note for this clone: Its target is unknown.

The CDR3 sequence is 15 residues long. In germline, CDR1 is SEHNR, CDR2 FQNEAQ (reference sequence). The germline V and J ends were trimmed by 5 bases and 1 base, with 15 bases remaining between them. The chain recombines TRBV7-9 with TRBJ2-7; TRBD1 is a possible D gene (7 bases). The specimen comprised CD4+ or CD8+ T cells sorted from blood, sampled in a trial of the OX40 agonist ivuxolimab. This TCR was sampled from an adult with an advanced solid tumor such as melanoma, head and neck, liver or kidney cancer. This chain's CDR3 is CASSPPPGGSYEQYF. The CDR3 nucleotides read TGTGCCAGCAGCCCACCCCCAGGGGGGTCCTACGAGCAGTACTTC.